This T cell receptor (beta chain) was documented in a study of blood T cell repertoires in COVID-19 (dated by TCRdb to the early 2020s). Some background on the complete study: Collaborator samples came from the United States, Italy and Spain and covered acute and convalescent phases of COVID-19. The prospective study material was composed of cDNA or gDNA derived from T cells, B-cell-depleted T cells, or PBMCs. Deeply sampled blood TCRbeta repertoires from subjects exposed to, actively infected with, or recovered from COVID-19 were included in the dataset. The repertoires were released in a freely available public database meant as a resource for research on the immune response to SARS-CoV-2. Samples came from the ongoing ImmuneRACE study (first 160 participants) plus 1,254 subjects from 6 global collaborators. A de-identified subject ID, COVID-19 status, age in years and sex were almost always included in the sample metadata. HLA class I and class II types, where available, came from metadata supplied by the sample provider rather than from assay-based typing. General conclusions and limits of the study: The amount of clinical and demographic metadata varied by source and participant and was provided uncurated.

The CDR3 covers 18 residues, taking in both the cysteine and the phenylalanine. CDR3 DNA only is kept here, 54 bases in frame from base 1. The germline ends are 27 bases apart after V is trimmed by 3 bases and J by 6 bases. CDR1 and CDR2 are drawn from the germline V gene: SGHTA, FQGNSA. The immunoSEQ Assay, a bias-controlled multiplex PCR, was used to amplify TCRbeta CDR3 regions from genomic DNA. In the authors' own workflow: The number of nucleated cells in each sample was estimated by amplification of reference gene primers within the assay. Sequence reads were collapsed and filtered to measure the absolute abundance of every unique TCRbeta CDR3 rearrangement. Productive Simpson clonality was computed per sample as the square root of Simpson's diversity index over productive rearrangements. The table was pulled from immuneACCESS by TCRdb, which kept in-frame rearrangements only. Such tables lose some clones; where checked, under half of the loss comes from unresolved V genes, and the rest has no known cause. That table gives V, J and clone size, and the DNA gave D and trimming. Across this sample there are 330,000 or so clones, with about nine tenths seen only once. The ten largest make up 0.85% to 1.3% of the sample.

About this clone: What this receptor recognizes is not known. There are no base qualities to consult, and no much larger clone falls within one base.

In the prospective study, participants were about 18 to 95 years old, resided in around 25 geographic areas of the United States, and were enrolled through a virtual design. In the prospective study, participants were assigned to cohorts based on the clinical history participants reported in a screening survey and a study questionnaire. Exposed participants were defined as having been in contact with someone with a PCR-confirmed or clinician-diagnosed COVID-19 case within 2 weeks of study entry. In the prospective study, mobile phlebotomists collected whole blood, serum and a nasopharyngeal or oropharyngeal swab from each participant. Participants in the prospective study had the option to provide additional blood draws and questionnaires over an approximately two-month period. Prospective study blood samples were shipped either frozen or at room temperature before DNA extraction.

The V and J genes are TRBV7-2 and TRBJ2-7, and TRBD2 may be the D gene, going by 6 matching bases. This clonotype was sampled from a woman in her twenties or thirties who had been exposed to COVID-19. The source material was PBMCs or T cells enriched from blood (not recorded which). The nucleotide sequence reads TGTGCCAGCAGCTTCCTCCTTCCCGGGAGAGGTCGAGGTCGCGAGCAGTACTTC. Its amino acids are CASSFLLPGRGRGREQYF.